This TCR beta chain came from a study of T cell responses to AZD1222 COVID-19 vaccine. Clones were read by immunoSEQ multiplex PCR, and TCRdb kept only the in-frame ones, dropping some. Among around 110,000 clones listed, 75% to 90% were seen once. Germline-derived CDR1 and CDR2 are MNHEY and SMNVEV (reference sequence). V was clipped by 8 bases and J by 4 bases; unmatched bases: 9. This CDR3 contains 15 residues. Study outcomes and limitations: Among the donors, most were white British and more were female, and clonal diversity was possibly underestimated. When two AZD1222 doses had been given, Spike-specific TCR breadth and depth rose.

Regarding this clone: Its antigen is unknown.

The rearrangement links TRBV27 to TRBJ2-5; 11 bases match TRBD2. The material was peripheral blood, obtained on day 0 of AZD1222 vaccination. The receptor was isolated from an adult in good health. The CDR3 bases are TGTGCCAGCTGCTTAGCGGGAGGGCCCGTAGAGACCCAGTACTTC. This sequence encodes CASCLAGGPVETQYF.